A single sample is the source of the 16 T cell receptor beta chains below, sequenced in a study of blood T cell repertoires in COVID-19. The protocol was immunoSEQ multiplex PCR, while the TCRdb copy is restricted to in-frame clones and leaves out a portion. Of tens of thousands of clones detected, approximately 86% appear once; the ten largest clones hold 1.9%. Material for sequencing was peripheral blood. These TCRs come from a woman aged 80 or older with active or convalescent COVID-19.

This clone was detected only once. The sample contains more than one DNA sequence encoding this CDR3. The chain carries TRBV18 and TRBJ2-7, with unresolved D. The germline CDR1 and CDR2 sequences are KGHSH and LQKENI. The germline V and J ends were trimmed by 0 bases and 3 bases, with 6 bases remaining between them. This CDR3 is 13 amino acids long. CDR3 sequence: CASSPPSSYEQYF. The CDR3, as DNA: TGTGCCAGCTCACCACCGTCGAGCTACGAGCAGTACTTC. Complete variable domain (other parts from reference TRBV18 and TRBJ2-7): NAGVMQNPRHLVRRRGQEARLRCSPMKGHSHVYWYRQLPEEGLKFMVYLQKENIIDESGMPKERFSAEFPKEGPSILRIQQVVRGDSAAYFCASSPPSSYEQYFGPGTRLTVT.

On this clone itself: A junction end diverges from the germline sequence, so it may reflect a read error. The chain combines TRBV2 with TRBJ1-6; D is possibly TRBD1 (5 bases). CDR1 is SNHLY, CDR2 FYNNEI, per germline. The CDR3 totals 14 residues. CDR3 region: CASIFLGEGSPLHF. The CDR3 DNA is TGTGCGAGCATATTCCTGGGGGAGGGTTCACCCCTCCACTTT.

This clone was counted a few times. The gene calls are TRBV7-8 and TRBJ2-7, with unresolved D. V dropped 4 bases and J dropped 2 bases, with 15 bases sitting between them. Per germline, CDR1 SGHVS and CDR2 FQNEAQ. The CDR3 runs 15 residues. The CDR3 DNA is TGTGCCAGCAGCTCCCTAGGCGTCGTTACCTACGAGCAGTACTTC. Its translation is CASSSLGVVTYEQYF.

The V and J genes are TRBV7-2 and TRBJ1-2, with 7 bases lining up with TRBD1. This CDR3 contains 13 residues. The J segment lost 4 bases and the V segment lost 5 bases, leaving 4 bases of the junction unmatched. Germline values: CDR1 SGHTA, CDR2 FQGNSA. The CDR3 loop is CASSPRDSYGYTF. Written as DNA, the CDR3 is TGTGCCAGCAGCCCCCGGGACAGCTATGGCTACACCTTC. Variable domain in full (rest from reference TRBV7-2 and TRBJ1-2): GAGVSQSPSNKVTEKGKDVELRCDPISGHTALYWYRQSLGQGLEFLIYFQGNSAPDKSGLPSDRFSAERTGGSVSTLTIQRTQQEDSAVYLCASSPRDSYGYTFGSGTRLTVV.

The chain carries TRBV18 and TRBJ1-1; maybe TRBD1 (6 bases). CDR1 is KGHSH, CDR2 LQKENI, per germline. V was clipped by 3 bases and J by 3 bases, with 8 bases between them. The CDR3 consists of 13 residues. The CDR3 sequence is CASSPGHDTEAFF. For the CDR3, the DNA is TGTGCCAGCTCACCGGGACATGACACTGAAGCTTTCTTT.

The chain is built from TRBV19 and TRBJ2-7; the D gene is possibly TRBD2 (5 bases). Looked up from germline, CDR1 is LNHDA and CDR2 is SQIVND (reference sequence). Trimming took off 0 bases at V and 0 bases at J, with 12 bases between the two ends. The CDR3 is 16 amino acids. The CDR3 protein is CASSIDSSGSSYEQYF. CDR3 coding DNA: TGTGCCAGTAGTATAGATTCCAGCGGAAGCTCCTACGAGCAGTACTTC.

The V call is TRBV5-1, the J call TRBJ1-4, with 7 bases aligning to TRBD1. V dropped 4 bases and J dropped 6; count of bases not matched to a gene: 6. This CDR3 is 14 amino acids long. Germline CDR1 is SGHRS and CDR2 is YFSETQ. The CDR3 sequence is CASSLTGLYEKLFF. The CDR3 nucleotides are TGCGCCAGCAGCCTGACAGGGTTGTATGAAAAACTGTTTTTT.

J is TRBJ2-7 and V is TRBV25-1; 8 nucleotides line up with TRBD1. Trimming took 7 bases from V and 6 from J; bases not matched to a gene: 14. The CDR3 loop spans 15 amino acids. The germline gives CDR1 MGHDK, CDR2 SYGVNS. CDR3 DNA sequence: TGTGCCAGCACTCGAATATCCCAGGGGGCCTCCGAGCAGTACTTC. Translated, it gives CASTRISQGASEQYF.

V gene TRBV7-9 combines with J gene TRBJ2-1; 9 positions match TRBD2. The germline V gene encodes CDR1 SEHNR and CDR2 FQNEAQ (reference sequence). J gave up 4 bases and V 1 base, and 5 bases lay outside the gene matches. The CDR3 is 16 amino acids. This CDR3 is CASSLVASGDYNEQFF. The CDR3 bases are TGTGCCAGCAGCTTAGTGGCTAGCGGGGATTACAATGAGCAGTTCTTC.

The count of this clone is one. This chain connects TRBV7-2 to TRBJ2-7, with D maybe TRBD2 (6 bases). Germline V gene sequence: CDR1 SGHTA, CDR2 FQGNSA. V lost 5 bases, J lost 5 bases, and 19 bases lay in between. The CDR3 contains 15 residues. In DNA, the CDR3 is TGTGCCAGCAGCCCGTCTGGGGGGAGCCGGGACGAGCAGTACTTC. Protein: CASSPSGGSRDEQYF.

The chain is built from TRBV5-4 and TRBJ2-1, with 10 nucleotides matching TRBD1. Looked up from germline, CDR1 is SGHNT and CDR2 is YYREEE (reference sequence). With 4 bases clipped from V and 9 bases from J, the junction kept 7 bases outside the gene matches. This CDR3 region has 14 residues. CDR3 sequence: CASSEDRGRVEQFF. CDR3 nucleotide sequence: TGTGCCAGCAGCGAAGACAGGGGGCGGGTTGAGCAGTTCTTC.

This clone is categorized as medium-sized (0.01 to 0.1%). The rearrangement joins TRBV27 to TRBJ2-1, with 11 bases lining up with TRBD1. Trimming cost V 0 bases and J 0 bases; bases outside gene matches: 4. This CDR3 comprises 18 residues. Per the germline V gene, CDR1 is MNHEY and CDR2 is SMNVEV (reference sequence). CDR3 bases: TGTGCCAGCAGTTTATCCGGGACAGGGGGACCCTCCTACAATGAGCAGTTCTTC. It yields the protein CASSLSGTGGPSYNEQFF.

The CDR3 here is CASSPGVARREQYF. The CDR3, as DNA: TGTGCCAGCAGCCCTGGGGTAGCGAGGCGCGAGCAGTACTTC. The chain couples TRBV5-4 to TRBJ2-7; D possibly corresponds to TRBD2 (5 bases). Trimming took off 4 bases at V and 6 bases at J, with 17 bases between the two ends. This CDR3 spans 14 amino acids. CDR1 is SGHNT, CDR2 YYREEE, per germline (reference sequence).

The chain carries TRBV19 and TRBJ1-1, with D unclear. Germline assignment: CDR1 LNHDA and CDR2 SQIVND (reference sequence). Trimming pared 7 bases from V and 0 bases from J, leaving 9 bases between. The CDR3 is 13 amino acids. The CDR3, as DNA: TGTGCCAGTAATTTCGTTATGAACACTGAAGCTTTCTTT. Translated, it gives CASNFVMNTEAFF. Together with reference TRBV19 and TRBJ1-1, the CDR3 gives the full variable domain: DGGITQSPKYLFRKEGQNVTLSCEQNLNHDAMYWYRQDPGQGLRLIYYSQIVNDFQKGDIAEGYSVSREKKESFPLTVTSAQKNPTAFYLCASNFVMNTEAFFGQGTRLTVV.

This clone appeared a single time. This sequence joins TRBV14 and TRBJ1-2; maybe TRBD1 (6 bases). Germline CDR1 SGHDN, CDR2 FVKESK. The CDR3 runs 14 residues. V shed 3 bases and J shed 5 bases, with 13 bases lying between them. CDR3 bases: TGTGCCAGCAGCCACGCAGGGGAAGTTTATGGCTACACCTTC. Amino acids: CASSHAGEVYGYTF. Using reference TRBV14 and TRBJ1-2 for the parts outside the CDR3, the full variable domain is EAGVTQFPSHSVIEKGQTVTLRCDPISGHDNLYWYRRVMGKEIKFLLHFVKESKQDESGMPNNRFLAERTGGTYSTLKVQPAELEDSGVYFCASSHAGEVYGYTFGSGTRLTVV.

The J gene is TRBJ2-2, the V gene TRBV7-9; no clear D gene. The V and J ends lost 7 bases and 6 bases respectively, with 6 bases between them. The CDR3 runs to 11 residues. CDR1 and CDR2 from the germline V gene are SEHNR and FQNEAQ (reference sequence). DNA of the CDR3: TGTGCCAGCACTTATTCCGGGGAGCTGTTTTTT. Protein: CASTYSGELFF.